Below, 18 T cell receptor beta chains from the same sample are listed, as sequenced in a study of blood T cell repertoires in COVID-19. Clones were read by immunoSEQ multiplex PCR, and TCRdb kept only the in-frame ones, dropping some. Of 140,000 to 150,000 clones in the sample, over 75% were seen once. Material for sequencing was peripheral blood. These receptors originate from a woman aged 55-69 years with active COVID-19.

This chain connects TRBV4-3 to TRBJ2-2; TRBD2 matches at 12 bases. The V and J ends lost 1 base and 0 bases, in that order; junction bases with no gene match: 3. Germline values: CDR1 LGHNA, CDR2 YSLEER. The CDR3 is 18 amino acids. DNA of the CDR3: TGCGCCAGCAGCCAAGCGGGACTAGCGGGTCCGAACACCGGGGAGCTGTTTTTT. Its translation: CASSQAGLAGPNTGELFF.

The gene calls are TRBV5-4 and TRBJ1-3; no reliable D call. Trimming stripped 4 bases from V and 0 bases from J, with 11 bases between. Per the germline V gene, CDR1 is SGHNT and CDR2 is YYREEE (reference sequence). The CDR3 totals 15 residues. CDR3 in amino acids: CASSPDPISGNTIYF. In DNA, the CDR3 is TGTGCCAGCAGCCCCGATCCTATCTCTGGAAACACCATATATTTT.

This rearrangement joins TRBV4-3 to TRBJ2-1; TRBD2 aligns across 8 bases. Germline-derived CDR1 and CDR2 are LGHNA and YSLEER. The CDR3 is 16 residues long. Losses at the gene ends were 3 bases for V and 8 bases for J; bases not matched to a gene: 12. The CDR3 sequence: CASSQEGLGAFDEQFF. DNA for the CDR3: TGCGCCAGCAGCCAGGAGGGACTAGGGGCCTTCGATGAGCAGTTCTTC.

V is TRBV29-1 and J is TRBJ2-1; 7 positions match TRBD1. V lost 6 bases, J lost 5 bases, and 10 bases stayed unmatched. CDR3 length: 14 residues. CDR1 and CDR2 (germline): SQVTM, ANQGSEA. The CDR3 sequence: CSVEQGGADNEQFF. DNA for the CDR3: TGCAGCGTAGAGCAAGGGGGCGCAGACAATGAGCAGTTCTTC.

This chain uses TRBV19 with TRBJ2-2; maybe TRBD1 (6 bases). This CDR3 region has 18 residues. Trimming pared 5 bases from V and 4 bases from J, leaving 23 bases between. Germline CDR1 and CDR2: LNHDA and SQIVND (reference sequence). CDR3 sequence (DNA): TGTGCCAGTAGTCAGTCAGGGTGGGGGCAACCTCTCACCGGGGAGCTGTTTTTT. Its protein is CASSQSGWGQPLTGELFF.

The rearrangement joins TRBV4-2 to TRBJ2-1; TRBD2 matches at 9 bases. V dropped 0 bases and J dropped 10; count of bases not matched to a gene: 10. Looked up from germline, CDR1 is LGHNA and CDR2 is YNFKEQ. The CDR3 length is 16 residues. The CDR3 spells CASSQDGREGFREQFF. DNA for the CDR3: TGTGCCAGCAGCCAAGATGGGCGGGAGGGGTTCAGGGAGCAGTTCTTC.

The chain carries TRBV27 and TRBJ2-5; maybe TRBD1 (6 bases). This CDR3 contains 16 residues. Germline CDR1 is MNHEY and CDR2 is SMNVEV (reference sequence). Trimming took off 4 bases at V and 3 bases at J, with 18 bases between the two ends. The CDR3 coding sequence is TGTGCCAGCAGTTGGGGAAGGGAGACAGGCAAAGAGACCCAGTACTTC. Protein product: CASSWGRETGKETQYF.

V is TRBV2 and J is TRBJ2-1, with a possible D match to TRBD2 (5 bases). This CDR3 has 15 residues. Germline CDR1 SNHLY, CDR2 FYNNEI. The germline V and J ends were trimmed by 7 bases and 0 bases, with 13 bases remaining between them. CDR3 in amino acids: CASTVGGLSYNEQFF. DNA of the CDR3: TGTGCCAGCACCGTAGGAGGACTCTCCTACAATGAGCAGTTCTTC.

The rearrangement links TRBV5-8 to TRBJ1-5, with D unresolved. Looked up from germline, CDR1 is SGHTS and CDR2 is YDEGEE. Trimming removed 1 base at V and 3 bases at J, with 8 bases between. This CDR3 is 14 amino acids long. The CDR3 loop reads CASSLIQNNQPQHF. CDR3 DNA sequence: TGTGCCAGCAGCTTGATCCAGAACAATCAGCCCCAGCATTTT.

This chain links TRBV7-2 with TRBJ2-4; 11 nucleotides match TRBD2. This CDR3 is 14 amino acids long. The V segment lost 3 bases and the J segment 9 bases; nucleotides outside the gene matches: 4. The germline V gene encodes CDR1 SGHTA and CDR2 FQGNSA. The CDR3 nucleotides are TGTGCCAGCAGCTTTAGCGGGAGGGCCGGCATTCAGTACTTC. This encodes CASSFSGRAGIQYF.

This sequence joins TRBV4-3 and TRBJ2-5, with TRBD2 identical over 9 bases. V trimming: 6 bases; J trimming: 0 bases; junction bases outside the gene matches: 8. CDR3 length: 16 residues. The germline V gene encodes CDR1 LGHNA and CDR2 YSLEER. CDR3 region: CASSVAGGEYQETQYF. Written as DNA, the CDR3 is TGCGCCAGCAGTGTTGCGGGAGGGGAGTACCAAGAGACCCAGTACTTC.

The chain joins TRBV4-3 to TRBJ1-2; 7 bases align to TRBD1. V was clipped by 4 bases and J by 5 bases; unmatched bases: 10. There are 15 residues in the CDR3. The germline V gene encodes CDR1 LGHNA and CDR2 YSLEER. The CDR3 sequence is CASSPPDRVGYGYTF. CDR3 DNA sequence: TGCGCCAGCAGCCCTCCAGACAGGGTTGGTTATGGCTACACCTTC.

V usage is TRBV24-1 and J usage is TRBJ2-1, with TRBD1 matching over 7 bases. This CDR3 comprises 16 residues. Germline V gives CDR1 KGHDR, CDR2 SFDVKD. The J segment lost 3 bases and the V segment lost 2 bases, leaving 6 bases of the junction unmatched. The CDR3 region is CATSDSRQGFYNEQFF. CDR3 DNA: TGTGCCACCAGTGATTCTAGACAGGGCTTCTACAATGAGCAGTTCTTC.

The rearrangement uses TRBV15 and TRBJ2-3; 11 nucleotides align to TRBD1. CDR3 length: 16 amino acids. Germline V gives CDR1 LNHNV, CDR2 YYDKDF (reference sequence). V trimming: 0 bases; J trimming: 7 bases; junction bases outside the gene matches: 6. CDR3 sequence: CATSRDWGTGGNTQYF. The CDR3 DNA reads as TGTGCCACCAGCAGAGATTGGGGGACAGGGGGAAATACGCAGTATTTT.

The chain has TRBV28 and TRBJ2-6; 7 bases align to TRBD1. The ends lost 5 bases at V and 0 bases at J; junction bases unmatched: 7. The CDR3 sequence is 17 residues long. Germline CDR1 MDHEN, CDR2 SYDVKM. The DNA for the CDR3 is TGTGCCAGCAGTCCCCGGGACAGCCTCTCTGGGGCCAACGTCCTGACTTTC. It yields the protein CASSPRDSLSGANVLTF.

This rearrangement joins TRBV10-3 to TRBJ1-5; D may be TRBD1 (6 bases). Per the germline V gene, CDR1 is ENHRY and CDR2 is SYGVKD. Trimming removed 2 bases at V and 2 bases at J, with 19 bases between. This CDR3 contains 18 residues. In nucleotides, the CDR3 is TGTGCCATCAGTGAGCCCCTAGGGGGAGGGGTAGGCAATCAGCCCCAGCATTTT. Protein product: CAISEPLGGGVGNQPQHF.

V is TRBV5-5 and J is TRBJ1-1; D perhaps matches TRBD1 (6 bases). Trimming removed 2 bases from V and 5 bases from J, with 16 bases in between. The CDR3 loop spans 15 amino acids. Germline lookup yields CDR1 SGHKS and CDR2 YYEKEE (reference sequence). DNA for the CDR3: TGTGCCAGCAGCTTATCCCAGGGGCGGGAGACTGAAGCTTTCTTT. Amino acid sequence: CASSLSQGRETEAFF. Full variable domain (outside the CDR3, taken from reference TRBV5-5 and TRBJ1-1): DAGVTQSPTHLIKTRGQQVTLRCSPISGHKSVSWYQQVLGQGPQFIFQYYEKEERGRGNFPDRFSARQFPNYSSELNVNALLLGDSALYLCASSLSQGRETEAFFGQGTRLTVV.

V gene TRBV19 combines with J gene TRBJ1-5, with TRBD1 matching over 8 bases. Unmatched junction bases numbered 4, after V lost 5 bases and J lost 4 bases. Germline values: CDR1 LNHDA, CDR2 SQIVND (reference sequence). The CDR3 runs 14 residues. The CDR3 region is CASSVQGENQPQHF. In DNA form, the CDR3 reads TGTGCCAGTAGTGTACAGGGGGAGAATCAGCCCCAGCATTTT.